This T cell receptor beta chain comes out of a study of cytomegalovirus exposure and HLA in healthy donors. The primer mix had 60 Vbeta and 13 Jbeta primers. The table came from immunoSEQ multiplex PCR; TCRdb's copy has only in-frame clones and leaves some out. Of 95,000 to 150,000 clones in the sample, 65% to 80% were seen once. Germline V gives CDR1 LNHNV, CDR2 YYDKDF (reference sequence). CDR3 length equals 14 residues. V was shortened by 1 base and J by 5 bases, with 11 bases between the two germline ends. This clone appeared a few times. The chain is built from TRBV15 and TRBJ1-1, with D unclear. This clonotype was obtained from a man aged 25 to 40 in good health and CMV-seronegative. Sequences were obtained from PBMCs. The CDR3 is CATSRARLVTEAFF. In DNA form, the CDR3 reads TGTGCCACCAGCAGAGCCCGTTTAGTTACTGAAGCTTTCTTT.